This TCR beta chain was profiled in a study of blood T cell repertoires in COVID-19. Study as a whole: COVID-19 samples collected from the United States, Italy and Spain covered acute and convalescent phases. T cells, B-cell-depleted T cells, or PBMCs supplied cDNA or gDNA.

As processed by the authors: Using reference gene primer amplification, nucleated cell counts were estimated. Generated by immunoSEQ multiplex PCR, the TCRdb table keeps only in-frame clones and is missing some. The V and J calls and the clone size are those of that table, but D and trimming were determined from the DNA. This table has under 150,000 clones, approximately 90% appearing once. Germline lookup yields CDR1 LNHDA and CDR2 SQIVND (reference sequence). J was trimmed by 5 bases and V by 7 bases; bases with no gene match: 2. This CDR3 has 12 residues. This chain joins TRBV19 and TRBJ2-1, with 7 bases matching TRBD2. The source is a woman aged 50 to 60 with acute or convalescent COVID-19. The sample consisted of peripheral blood. The CDR3 region has the DNA TGTGCCAGTATGGGAGGGAACAATGAGCAGTTCTTC. Translating it yields CASMGGNNEQFF.